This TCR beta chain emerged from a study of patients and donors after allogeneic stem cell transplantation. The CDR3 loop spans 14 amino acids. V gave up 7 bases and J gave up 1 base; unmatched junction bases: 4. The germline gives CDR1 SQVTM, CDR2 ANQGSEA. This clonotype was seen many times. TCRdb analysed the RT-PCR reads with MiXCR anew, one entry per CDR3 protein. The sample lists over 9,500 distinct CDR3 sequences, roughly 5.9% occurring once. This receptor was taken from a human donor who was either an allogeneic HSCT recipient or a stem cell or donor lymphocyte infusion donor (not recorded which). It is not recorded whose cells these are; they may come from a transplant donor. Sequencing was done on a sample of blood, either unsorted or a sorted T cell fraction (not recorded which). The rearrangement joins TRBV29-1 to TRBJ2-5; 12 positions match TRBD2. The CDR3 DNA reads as TGCAGCGGACTAGCGGGAGCCCTCCAAGAGACCCAGTACTTC. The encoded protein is CSGLAGALQETQYF.